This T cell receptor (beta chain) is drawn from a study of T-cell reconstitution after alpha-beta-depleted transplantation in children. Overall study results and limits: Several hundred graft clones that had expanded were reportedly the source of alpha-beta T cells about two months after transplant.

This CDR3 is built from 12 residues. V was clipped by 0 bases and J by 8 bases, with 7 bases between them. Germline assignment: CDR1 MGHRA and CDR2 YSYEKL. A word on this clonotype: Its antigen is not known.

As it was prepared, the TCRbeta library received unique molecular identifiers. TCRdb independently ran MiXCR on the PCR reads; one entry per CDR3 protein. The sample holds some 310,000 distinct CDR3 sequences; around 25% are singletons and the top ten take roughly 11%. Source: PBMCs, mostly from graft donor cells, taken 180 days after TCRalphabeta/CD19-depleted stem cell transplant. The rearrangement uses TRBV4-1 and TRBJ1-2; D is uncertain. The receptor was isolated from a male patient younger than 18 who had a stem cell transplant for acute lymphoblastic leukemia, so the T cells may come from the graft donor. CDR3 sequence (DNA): TGCGCCAGCAGCCAAGATTTGATCGGCTACACCTTC. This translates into CASSQDLIGYTF.